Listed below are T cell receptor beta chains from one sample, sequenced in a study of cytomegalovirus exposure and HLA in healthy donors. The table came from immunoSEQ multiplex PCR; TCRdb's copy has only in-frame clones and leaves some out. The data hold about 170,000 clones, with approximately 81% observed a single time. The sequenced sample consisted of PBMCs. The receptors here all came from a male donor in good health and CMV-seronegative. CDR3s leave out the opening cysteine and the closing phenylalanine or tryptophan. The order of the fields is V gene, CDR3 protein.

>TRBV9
ASSVGGRGTDTQY
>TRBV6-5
ASSYSSTRNTEAF
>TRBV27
ASSFEAYTGELF
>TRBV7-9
ASSWALRGEQF
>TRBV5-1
ASSERDRPSYEQY
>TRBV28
ASSDTGGAYEQY
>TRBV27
ASVGGPEAF
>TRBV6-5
ASKPGGGQPQH
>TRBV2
ASSDSGEQF
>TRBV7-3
ASSQAGGLETQY
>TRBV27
ASTGSGNTIY
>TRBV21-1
ASSGDETQY
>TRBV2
ASRTGLRDTEAF
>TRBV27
ASSLTGTSSNEQY
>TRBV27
ASSFASGGTSGIPYEQY
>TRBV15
ATSRRAGEQF
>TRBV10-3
AIGRSTDTQY
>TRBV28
ASSSPTIGGGEPQH
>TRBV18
ASSPVEQGVYEQY
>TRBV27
ASRTGLTTEAF
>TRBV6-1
ASTAQGETQY
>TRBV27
ASSGGGSYNEQF
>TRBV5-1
ASSPGFEQY
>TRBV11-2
ASSLESSGGGESTDTQY
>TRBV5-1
ASSLLQHNQPQH
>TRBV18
ASSPIQGGAEAF
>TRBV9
ASSVGGRGVGEKLF
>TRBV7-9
ASSFAGAYEQY
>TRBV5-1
ASSLDLGLGGETQY
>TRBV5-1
ASSPDRGTTLLYEQY
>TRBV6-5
ASRPTDGSYNEQF
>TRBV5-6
ASSHRGQDTEAF
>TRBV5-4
ASSPDVAGDNEQF
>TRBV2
ASSERQNNEQF
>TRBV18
ASSGSADTQY
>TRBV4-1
ASSQDTKGGRVAEAF
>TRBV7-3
ASSLFLPGTSHTDTQY
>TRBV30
AWSPGTFSNQPQH
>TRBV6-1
ASSGWGGTEAF
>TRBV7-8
ASSSRGGVRQGTEAF
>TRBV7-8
ASSFQGRDRRAYEQY
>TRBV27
ASSYQWGGIANEKLF
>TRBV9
ASSVGVAEQRETQY
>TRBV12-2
ASRIEREEPYNEQF
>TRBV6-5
ASSWDRDYGYT
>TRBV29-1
SVEVVGQRIYNEQF
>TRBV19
ASRFGGQSGYEQY